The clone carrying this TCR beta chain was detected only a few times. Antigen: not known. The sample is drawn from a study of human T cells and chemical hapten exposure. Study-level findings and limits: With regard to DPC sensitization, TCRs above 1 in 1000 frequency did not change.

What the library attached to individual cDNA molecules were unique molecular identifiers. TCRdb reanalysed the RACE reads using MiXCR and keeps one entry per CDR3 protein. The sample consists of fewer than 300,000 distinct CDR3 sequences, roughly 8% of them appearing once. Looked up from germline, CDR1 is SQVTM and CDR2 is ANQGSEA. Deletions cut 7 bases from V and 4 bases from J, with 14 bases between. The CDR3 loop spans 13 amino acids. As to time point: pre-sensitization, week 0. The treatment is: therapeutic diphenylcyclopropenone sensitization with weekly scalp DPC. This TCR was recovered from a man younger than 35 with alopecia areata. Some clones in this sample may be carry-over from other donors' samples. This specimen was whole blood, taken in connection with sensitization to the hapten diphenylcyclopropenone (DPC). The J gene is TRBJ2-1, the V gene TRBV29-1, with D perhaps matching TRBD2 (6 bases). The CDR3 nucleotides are TGCAGCGGCCGGAGGGACCTTTACAATGAGCAGTTCTTC. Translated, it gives CSGRRDLYNEQFF.